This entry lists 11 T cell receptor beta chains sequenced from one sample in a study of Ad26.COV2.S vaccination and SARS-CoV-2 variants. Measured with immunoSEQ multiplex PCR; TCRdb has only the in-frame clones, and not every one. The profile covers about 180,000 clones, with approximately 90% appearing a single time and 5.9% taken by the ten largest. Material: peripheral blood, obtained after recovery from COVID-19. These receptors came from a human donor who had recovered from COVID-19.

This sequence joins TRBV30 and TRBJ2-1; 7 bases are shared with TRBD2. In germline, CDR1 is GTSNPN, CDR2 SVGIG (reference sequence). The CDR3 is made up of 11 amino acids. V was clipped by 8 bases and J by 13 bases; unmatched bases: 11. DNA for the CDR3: TGTGCCGGGGAGCGGGACTACCATCAGTTCTTC. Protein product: CAGERDYHQFF.

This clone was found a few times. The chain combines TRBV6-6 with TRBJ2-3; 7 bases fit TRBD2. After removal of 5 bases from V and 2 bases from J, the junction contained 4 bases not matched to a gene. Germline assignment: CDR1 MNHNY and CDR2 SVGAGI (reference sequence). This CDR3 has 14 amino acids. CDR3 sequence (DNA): TGTGCCAGCAGTCTAGCGGTAAACACAGATACGCAGTATTTT. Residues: CASSLAVNTDTQYF.

For the CDR3, the DNA is TGTGCCAGCTCACCAGACAGGGGGCCTCTAGCAGCTTTCTTT. Encoded protein: CASSPDRGPLAAFF. V is TRBV18 and J is TRBJ1-1; 10 bases are shared with TRBD1. With V trimmed by 2 bases and J by 10 bases, 7 bases remained unmatched. Germline V gives CDR1 KGHSH, CDR2 LQKENI. This CDR3 is built from 14 residues.

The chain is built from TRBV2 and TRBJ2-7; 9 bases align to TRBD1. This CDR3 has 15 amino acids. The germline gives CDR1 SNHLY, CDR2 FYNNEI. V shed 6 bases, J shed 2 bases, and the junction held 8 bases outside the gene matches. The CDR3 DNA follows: TGTGCCAGCAGGGATCCGGGACAGGGACCCTACGAGCAGTACTTC. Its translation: CASRDPGQGPYEQYF.

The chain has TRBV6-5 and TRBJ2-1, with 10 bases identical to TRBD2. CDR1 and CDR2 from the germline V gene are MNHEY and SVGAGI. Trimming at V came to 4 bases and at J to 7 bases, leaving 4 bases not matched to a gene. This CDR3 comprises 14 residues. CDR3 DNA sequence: TGTGCCAGCAGTTCAGGACTAGCGGCAAATGAGCAGTTCTTC. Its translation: CASSSGLAANEQFF.

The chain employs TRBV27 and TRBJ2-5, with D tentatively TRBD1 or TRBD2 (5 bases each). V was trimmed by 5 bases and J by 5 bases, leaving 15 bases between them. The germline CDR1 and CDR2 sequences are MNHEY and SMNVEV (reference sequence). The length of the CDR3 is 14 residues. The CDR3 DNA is TGTGCCAGCAGTCCCCAAGATTGGGGGGAGACCCAGTACTTC. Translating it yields CASSPQDWGETQYF.

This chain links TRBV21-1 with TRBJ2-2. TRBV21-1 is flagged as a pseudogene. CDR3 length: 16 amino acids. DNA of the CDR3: TGTGCCAGCAGCAGGAAACGGCCTGGTGGCACCGGGGAGCTGTTTTTT. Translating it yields CASSRKRPGGTGELFF.

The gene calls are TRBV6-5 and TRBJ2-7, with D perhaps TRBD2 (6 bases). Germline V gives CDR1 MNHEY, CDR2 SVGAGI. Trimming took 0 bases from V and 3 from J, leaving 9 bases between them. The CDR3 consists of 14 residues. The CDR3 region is CASSYSGTDYEQYF. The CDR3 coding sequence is TGTGCCAGCAGTTACTCAGGGACTGACTACGAGCAGTACTTC.

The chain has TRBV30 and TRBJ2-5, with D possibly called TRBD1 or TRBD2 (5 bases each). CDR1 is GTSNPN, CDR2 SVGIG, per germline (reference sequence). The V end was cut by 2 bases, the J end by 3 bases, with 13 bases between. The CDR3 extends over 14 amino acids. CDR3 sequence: CAWSNPGTEETQYF. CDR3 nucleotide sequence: TGTGCCTGGAGTAACCCTGGGACGGAAGAGACCCAGTACTTC.

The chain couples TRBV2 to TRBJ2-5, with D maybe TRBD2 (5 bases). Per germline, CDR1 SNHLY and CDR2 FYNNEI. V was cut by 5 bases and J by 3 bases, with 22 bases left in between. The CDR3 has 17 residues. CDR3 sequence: CASSTPSFTEEKETQYF. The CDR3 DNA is TGTGCCAGCAGTACCCCGTCGTTTACGGAGGAAAAAGAGACCCAGTACTTC.

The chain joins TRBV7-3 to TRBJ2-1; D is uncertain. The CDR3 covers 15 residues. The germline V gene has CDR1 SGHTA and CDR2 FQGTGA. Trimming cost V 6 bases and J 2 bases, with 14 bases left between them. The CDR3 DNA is TGTGCCAGCAGTTTGACATCCCGAACCTACAATGAGCAGTTCTTC. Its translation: CASSLTSRTYNEQFF.